A single sample gave rise to the 13 T cell receptor beta chains below, sequenced in a study of blood T cell repertoires in COVID-19. Sequencing was performed with immunoSEQ multiplex PCR; in TCRdb, only in-frame clones are kept and a portion is missing. The data contain some 50,000 clones, around four fifths of them singletons. Sequencing was performed on peripheral blood. These receptor sequences come from a man over 45 with acute or convalescent COVID-19.

The rearrangement joins TRBV11-3 to TRBJ2-7; a possible D gene is TRBD1 (6 bases). CDR1 and CDR2 from the germline V gene are SGHNT and YENEEA. The CDR3 is 12 amino acids. V lost 4 bases to trimming and J lost 6 bases, with 10 bases between them. CDR3: CASSSGQLEQYF. CDR3 nucleotide sequence: TGTGCCAGCAGCTCAGGACAGCTCGAGCAGTACTTC.

The rearrangement joins TRBV7-9 to TRBJ2-1, with D possibly TRBD2 on 6 matching bases. V lost 3 bases, J lost 6 bases, and 9 bases lay in between. CDR1 is SEHNR, CDR2 FQNEAQ, per germline (reference sequence). The CDR3 has 13 amino acids. The chain's CDR3 is CASSLEGGNEQFF. CDR3 sequence (DNA): TGTGCCAGCAGCTTGGAGGGAGGCAATGAGCAGTTCTTC.

The chain links TRBV7-9 to TRBJ1-5, with D maybe TRBD1 (6 bases). CDR1 and CDR2 from the germline V gene are SEHNR and FQNEAQ (reference sequence). V was trimmed by 4 bases and J by 11 bases, leaving 21 bases between them. This CDR3 is built from 15 residues. The CDR3 loop reads CASSSTTGKGATQHF. In DNA, the CDR3 is TGTGCCAGCAGCTCCACAACAGGGAAGGGTGCAACCCAGCATTTT.

This chain joins TRBV9 and TRBJ1-1; the D gene is possibly TRBD1 (6 bases). V was clipped by 6 bases and J by 2 bases, with 11 bases between them. CDR3 length: 13 residues. Germline-derived CDR1 and CDR2 are SGDLS and YYNGEE. The CDR3 loop reads CASNREINTEAFF. In DNA form, the CDR3 reads TGTGCCAGCAACAGGGAAATCAACACTGAAGCTTTCTTT. Using reference TRBV9 and TRBJ1-1 for the parts outside the CDR3, the full variable domain is DSGVTQTPKHLITATGQRVTLRCSPRSGDLSVYWYQQSLDQGLQFLIQYYNGEERAKGNILERFSAQQFPDLHSELNLSSLELGDSALYFCASNREINTEAFFGQGTRLTVV.

The J gene is TRBJ2-2, the V gene TRBV5-5; 7 bases fit TRBD1. V shed 3 bases and J 1 base; nucleotides not matched to a gene: 9. The CDR3 runs to 17 residues. Germline V lookup: CDR1 SGHKS, CDR2 YYEKEE (reference sequence). CDR3 in DNA: TGTGCCAGCAGCTCGATATTGACAGGGTTGAACACCGGGGAGCTGTTTTTT. Translating gives CASSSILTGLNTGELFF.

The chain employs TRBV3-1 (or the pseudogene TRBV3-2) and TRBJ2-5; 10 bases line up with TRBD2. Trimming cost V 0 bases and J 1 base; bases outside gene matches: 8. Looked up from germline, CDR1 is LGHDT and CDR2 is YNNKEL (reference sequence). This CDR3 spans 18 amino acids. The CDR3 DNA reads TGTGCCAGCAGCCAAGATGGAATAGCGGGAGGTCCCCAAGAGACCCAGTACTTC. It specifies CASSQDGIAGGPQETQYF.

The rearrangement uses TRBV27 and TRBJ2-2; 7 bases agree with TRBD1. The germline CDR1 and CDR2 sequences are MNHEY and SMNVEV (reference sequence). CDR3 length: 17 residues. V was pared by 1 base and J by 0 bases, with 5 bases of the junction left unmatched. The CDR3 sequence: CASSLFGTAPNTGELFF. CDR3 nucleotides: TGTGCCAGCAGTTTATTCGGGACAGCCCCGAACACCGGGGAGCTGTTTTTT.

The chain joins TRBV5-1 to TRBJ1-3, with D uncertain. The CDR3 sequence is 16 residues long. The germline V and J ends were trimmed by 0 bases and 0 bases, with 10 bases remaining between them. The V gene's germline CDR1 is SGHRS and CDR2 YFSETQ. This CDR3 is CASSLDSVSSGNTIYF. The CDR3 DNA sequence: TGCGCCAGCAGCTTGGATTCGGTGAGCTCTGGAAACACCATATATTTT. Supplemented by reference TRBV5-1 and TRBJ1-3, the full variable domain reads KAGVTQTPRYLIKTRGQQVTLSCSPISGHRSVSWYQQTPGQGLQFLFEYFSETQRNKGNFPGRFSGRQFSNSRSEMNVSTLELGDSALYLCASSLDSVSSGNTIYFGEGSWLTVV.

This clone occurred a few times. The V call is TRBV6-1, the J call TRBJ1-2, with unresolved D. The V end was cut by 3 bases, the J end by 6 bases, with 11 bases between. Germline V gene lookup returns CDR1 MNHNS and CDR2 SASEGT. CDR3 length equals 13 residues. In nucleotides, the CDR3 is TGTGCCAGCAGTGAGTTGGCCAACAATGGCTACACCTTC. Its protein product is CASSELANNGYTF.

Note on this clone: The sample carries other DNA sequences with the same CDR3. This chain's CDR3 is CSVDGGTGELFF. For the CDR3, the DNA is TGCAGCGTTGACGGAGGGACCGGGGAGCTGTTTTTT. The chain employs TRBV29-1 and TRBJ2-2, with D tentatively TRBD2 (6 bases). The germline V gene encodes CDR1 SQVTM and CDR2 ANQGSEA. Trimming took off 3 bases at V and 5 bases at J, with 7 bases between the two ends. This CDR3 spans 12 amino acids.

V gene TRBV5-1 combines with J gene TRBJ2-5; 11 bases line up with TRBD1. V was clipped by 4 bases and J by 5 bases; unmatched bases: 7. Germline loops: CDR1 SGHRS, CDR2 YFSETQ. The CDR3 is made up of 15 amino acids. The CDR3 DNA reads as TGCGCCAGCAGCAGGACAGGGGGCGAGTGGGAGACCCAGTACTTC. Translating gives CASSRTGGEWETQYF.

This clone was counted only a few times. V gene TRBV28 combines with J gene TRBJ2-7, with 9 bases that match TRBD2. The V segment lost 3 bases and the J segment 7 bases; nucleotides outside the gene matches: 16. CDR1 and CDR2 (germline): MDHEN, SYDVKM. The CDR3 length is 17 residues. The CDR3 spells CASSFTQDGAGGGEQYF. The CDR3 nucleotides read TGTGCCAGCAGTTTTACCCAAGACGGAGCGGGAGGAGGGGAGCAGTACTTC. Using reference TRBV28 and TRBJ2-7 for the parts outside the CDR3, the full variable domain is DVKVTQSSRYLVKRTGEKVFLECVQDMDHENMFWYRQDPGLGLRLIYFSYDVKMKEKGDIPEGYSVSREKKERFSLILESASTNQTSMYLCASSFTQDGAGGGEQYFGPGTRLTVT.

The chain joins TRBV20-1 to TRBJ2-6; 8 positions match TRBD1. J gave up 0 bases and V 3 bases, and 4 bases lay outside the gene matches. The CDR3 spans 16 residues. Germline V gene sequence: CDR1 DFQATT, CDR2 SNEGSKA (reference sequence). In DNA, the CDR3 is TGCAGTGCTAGTGGACAGGGCCCCTCTGGGGCCAACGTCCTGACTTTC. It yields the protein CSASGQGPSGANVLTF.